The 24 T cell receptor beta chains presented below share a single source sample, sequenced in a study of cytomegalovirus exposure and HLA in healthy donors. The PCR employed 60 Vbeta primers together with 13 Jbeta primers. Data came from immunoSEQ multiplex PCR; TCRdb stores just in-frame clones and leaves some out. The table gives over 80,000 clones; the top ten clones make up 5% to 6.5% of it. The sample consisted of PBMCs. The source of these receptors is a girl aged 10 to 17 in good health and CMV-seropositive.

The rearrangement links TRBV6-5 to TRBJ1-2, with 10 nucleotides matching TRBD1. J gave up 6 bases and V 5 bases, and 9 bases lay outside the gene matches. Germline lookup yields CDR1 MNHEY and CDR2 SVGAGI. CDR3 length: 15 residues. The CDR3 is CASSLTGTGAHGYTF. In nucleotides, the CDR3 is TGTGCCAGCAGTCTAACCGGGACAGGGGCTCATGGCTACACCTTC.

The genes are TRBV5-6 and TRBJ1-2; perhaps TRBD1 as D (5 bases). CDR1 and CDR2 (germline): SGHDT, YYEEEE. The CDR3 runs 15 residues. With 2 bases removed from V and 5 bases from J, the gap between germline ends came to 16 bases. CDR3 region: CASSLGGRVSYGYTF. The CDR3 DNA is TGTGCCAGCAGCTTAGGTGGCAGGGTTTCATATGGCTACACCTTC.

J is TRBJ2-5 and V is TRBV7-9; TRBD1 is a possible D gene (6 bases). CDR1 is SEHNR, CDR2 FQNEAQ, per germline (reference sequence). Trimming stripped 5 bases from V and 5 bases from J, with 15 bases between. The CDR3 runs 14 residues. Here the CDR3 DNA reads TGTGCCAGCAGCCCCACAGGGCTGGGTGAGACCCAGTACTTC. Translated: CASSPTGLGETQYF.

V gene TRBV9 combines with J gene TRBJ2-3, with a possible D match to TRBD1 (6 bases). Germline lookup yields CDR1 SGDLS and CDR2 YYNGEE. The CDR3 loop spans 14 amino acids. Trimming pared 2 bases from V and 5 bases from J, leaving 12 bases between. The CDR3 nucleotides are TGTGCCAGCAGCGTCCGACAGGCTGGAGATACGCAGTATTTT. It is translated as CASSVRQAGDTQYF.

The V and J genes are TRBV7-6 and TRBJ2-3; 7 nucleotides align to TRBD2. CDR3 size: 16 residues. The junction had 9 bases not matched to a gene; V was cut back by 0 bases and J by 6 bases. CDR1 is SGHVS and CDR2 is FNYEAQ in the germline V gene. The CDR3 region is CASSLAGLTSGDTQYF. The DNA for the CDR3 is TGTGCCAGCAGCTTAGCGGGACTAACCTCGGGGGATACGCAGTATTTT.

This chain uses TRBV5-1 with TRBJ2-1, with D maybe TRBD1 (5 bases). Trimming left V 3 bases short and J 10 bases short, with 14 bases between. This CDR3 has 13 residues. Germline CDR1 is SGHRS and CDR2 is YFSETQ. CDR3 nucleotides: TGCGCCAGCAGCTCGCTCCAGGGAAGCGAGCAGTTCTTC. Its protein is CASSSLQGSEQFF. Filled out from reference TRBV5-1 and TRBJ2-1, the complete variable domain reads KAGVTQTPRYLIKTRGQQVTLSCSPISGHRSVSWYQQTPGQGLQFLFEYFSETQRNKGNFPGRFSGRQFSNSRSEMNVSTLELGDSALYLCASSSLQGSEQFFGPGTRLTVL.

V gene TRBV5-4 combines with J gene TRBJ2-4; D is possibly TRBD1 (6 bases). CDR3 length: 14 amino acids. Trimming removed 4 bases from V and 0 bases from J, with 8 bases in between. The germline gives CDR1 SGHNT, CDR2 YYREEE (reference sequence). The CDR3 sequence: CASSPGEAKNIQYF. The CDR3 DNA is TGTGCCAGCAGCCCAGGGGAAGCCAAAAACATTCAGTACTTC.

The chain couples TRBV5-1 to TRBJ2-7; TRBD1 matches at 8 bases. CDR1 SGHRS and CDR2 YFSETQ come from the germline V gene. This CDR3 region has 15 residues. V gave up 3 bases and J gave up 0 bases; unmatched junction bases: 5. CDR3 sequence reads: CASSWAGTGSYEQYF. The CDR3 DNA reads TGCGCCAGCAGCTGGGCCGGGACAGGCTCCTACGAGCAGTACTTC.

The chain combines TRBV30 with TRBJ1-6; D is uncertain. V was shortened by 2 bases and J by 2 bases, with 22 bases between the two germline ends. The CDR3 extends over 19 amino acids. The germline CDR1 and CDR2 sequences are GTSNPN and SVGIG (reference sequence). This CDR3 reads CAWSRAGAVLSAYNSPLHF. DNA of the CDR3: TGTGCCTGGAGTCGGGCAGGAGCGGTTCTTAGCGCCTATAATTCACCCCTCCACTTT.

J is TRBJ1-1 and V is TRBV28; D gene ambiguous. CDR3 size: 14 residues. CDR1 and CDR2 (germline): MDHEN, SYDVKM. The ends were cut back, 4 bases at V and 5 bases at J, with 14 bases in the middle. CDR3 nucleotide sequence: TGTGCCAGCAGTTCTCCAAATCAGGTGACTGAAGCTTTCTTT. Encoded protein: CASSSPNQVTEAFF.

The chain has TRBV7-9 and TRBJ1-1; D might be TRBD1 (5 bases). V was clipped by 5 bases and J by 2 bases, with 12 bases between them. Germline-derived CDR1 and CDR2 are SEHNR and FQNEAQ (reference sequence). This CDR3 is 14 amino acids long. CDR3 sequence reads: CASSPRTINTEAFF. CDR3 in DNA: TGTGCCAGCAGCCCAAGGACAATCAACACTGAAGCTTTCTTT.

The chain links TRBV11-3 to TRBJ2-5; TRBD1 aligns across 7 bases. Germline V gene sequence: CDR1 SGHNT, CDR2 YENEEA. The trim removed 6 bases at V and 3 bases at J, leaving 13 bases unmatched. There are 16 residues in the CDR3. The CDR3, as DNA: TGTGCCAGCAGTACACCCCAGGGGGTTATGGAAGAGACCCAGTACTTC. This sequence encodes CASSTPQGVMEETQYF.

The V gene is TRBV11-2, the J gene TRBJ1-1; D not resolved. Germline V CDR1 and CDR2: SGHAT, FQNNGV. The CDR3 extends over 14 amino acids. Trimming cost V 5 bases and J 8 bases, with 18 bases left between them. The CDR3 nucleotides read TGTGCCAGCAGCCCCCGCTACGGAGACGCCGAAGCTTTCTTT. This codes for CASSPRYGDAEAFF. Filled out from reference TRBV11-2 and TRBJ1-1, the complete variable domain reads EAGVAQSPRYKIIEKRQSVAFWCNPISGHATLYWYQQILGQGPKLLIQFQNNGVVDDSQLPKDRFSAERLKGVDSTLKIQPAKLEDSAVYLCASSPRYGDAEAFFGQGTRLTVV.

The chain employs TRBV4-2 and TRBJ1-5; a weak D match, TRBD1 (5 bases). Trimming removed 1 base at V and 6 bases at J, with 16 bases between. Germline V gene lookup returns CDR1 LGHNA and CDR2 YNFKEQ. The CDR3 length is 16 residues. The CDR3 spells CASSQVAGGEGQPQHF. The DNA for the CDR3 is TGTGCCAGCAGCCAAGTTGCGGGGGGAGAGGGTCAGCCCCAGCATTTT.

The V gene is TRBV7-3, the J gene TRBJ2-2; D possibly corresponds to TRBD2 (6 bases). The CDR3 is 13 amino acids. V was shortened by 4 bases and J by 6 bases, with 9 bases between the two germline ends. The germline V gene encodes CDR1 SGHTA and CDR2 FQGTGA. CDR3 coding DNA: TGTGCCAGCAGCTCAACTAGCCCCGGGGAGCTGTTTTTT. Residues: CASSSTSPGELFF.

This chain uses TRBV4-3 with TRBJ2-7; tentatively, D is TRBD1 (6 bases). The V end lost 3 bases, the J end lost 1 base, and 13 bases lay between the germline ends. Germline CDR1 reads LGHNA; CDR2 reads YSLEER. The CDR3 has 15 amino acids. Written as DNA, the CDR3 is TGCGCCAGCAGCCACGACCGGACAGCTTCCTACGAGCAGTACTTC. This gives the protein CASSHDRTASYEQYF.

The chain uses TRBV6-5 and TRBJ2-1; TRBD2 is a possible D gene (6 bases). Per the germline V gene, CDR1 is MNHEY and CDR2 is SVGAGI. This CDR3 is built from 14 residues. The V gene lost 1 base and the J gene lost 10 bases, with 14 bases spanning the gap. The CDR3 DNA reads TGTGCCAGCAGTTACTATCAACTAGCCAGCGAGCAGTTCTTC. Translated: CASSYYQLASEQFF.

The chain couples TRBV14 to TRBJ1-1; 7 nucleotides agree with TRBD1. The V segment lost 4 bases and the J segment 5 bases; nucleotides outside the gene matches: 4. From germline, CDR1 is SGHDN and CDR2 FVKESK. CDR3 length equals 13 residues. The CDR3 DNA is TGTGCCAGCAGCCTACAGGGGCGGACTGAAGCTTTCTTT. This sequence encodes CASSLQGRTEAFF.

The chain joins TRBV29-1 to TRBJ2-7; TRBD1 matches at 9 bases. V lost 3 bases and J lost 2; bases outside the gene matches: 11. The CDR3 has 16 amino acids. Germline loops: CDR1 SQVTM, CDR2 ANQGSEA. The CDR3 region has the DNA TGCAGCGTTGAGTATGCCGGACAGGGGTGGACCTACGAGCAGTACTTC. It codes for CSVEYAGQGWTYEQYF.

The chain uses TRBV2 and TRBJ1-6; perhaps TRBD1 as D (5 bases). V gave up 7 bases and J gave up 6 bases, with 10 bases separating them. Germline values: CDR1 SNHLY, CDR2 FYNNEI. The CDR3 sequence is 13 residues long. CDR3 amino acids: CASKQVTNSPLHF. Here the CDR3 DNA reads TGTGCCAGCAAACAGGTGACTAATTCACCCCTCCACTTT. Combining the CDR3 with reference TRBV2 and TRBJ1-6 gives the whole variable domain EPEVTQTPSHQVTQMGQEVILRCVPISNHLYFYWYRQILGQKVEFLVSFYNNEISEKSEIFDDQFSVERPDGSNFTLKIRSTKLEDSAMYFCASKQVTNSPLHFGNGTRLTVT.

The chain employs TRBV11-2 and TRBJ1-1; D is possibly TRBD1 (6 bases). The germline CDR1 and CDR2 sequences are SGHAT and FQNNGV. The CDR3 is 15 residues long. With 1 base removed from V and 5 bases from J, the gap between germline ends came to 14 bases. The CDR3 loop reads CASSLASGGRTEAFF. The CDR3 nucleotides are TGTGCCAGCAGCTTAGCTTCGGGGGGCCGTACTGAAGCTTTCTTT.

This chain connects TRBV10-3 to TRBJ1-1; no clear D gene. This CDR3 has 13 residues. In germline, CDR1 is ENHRY, CDR2 SYGVKD. Trimming removed 3 bases from V and 0 bases from J, with 5 bases in between. CDR3 nucleotide sequence: TGTGCCATCAGTGACTACGTGAACACTGAAGCTTTCTTT. This codes for CAISDYVNTEAFF.

V gene TRBV23-1 combines with J gene TRBJ1-1; D uncertain. TRBV23-1 is an open reading frame whose function is uncertain. Trimming left V 7 bases short and J 8 bases short, with 20 bases between. CDR3 size: 14 residues. The CDR3 nucleotides are TGCGCCAGCACCGCGGGAGCGCGGGTGGAGGAAGCTTTCTTT. Amino acids: CASTAGARVEEAFF.

This sequence joins TRBV29-1 and TRBJ2-2, with TRBD2 matching 15 bases. V lost 6 bases to trimming and J lost 2 bases; unmatched junction nucleotides: 7. Looked up from germline, CDR1 is SQVTM and CDR2 is ANQGSEA. The CDR3 covers 17 residues. The CDR3 nucleotides read TGCAGCGTCTTCGGACTAGCGGGGGGGCGCAACACCGGGGAGCTGTTTTTT. Translated, it gives CSVFGLAGGRNTGELFF.